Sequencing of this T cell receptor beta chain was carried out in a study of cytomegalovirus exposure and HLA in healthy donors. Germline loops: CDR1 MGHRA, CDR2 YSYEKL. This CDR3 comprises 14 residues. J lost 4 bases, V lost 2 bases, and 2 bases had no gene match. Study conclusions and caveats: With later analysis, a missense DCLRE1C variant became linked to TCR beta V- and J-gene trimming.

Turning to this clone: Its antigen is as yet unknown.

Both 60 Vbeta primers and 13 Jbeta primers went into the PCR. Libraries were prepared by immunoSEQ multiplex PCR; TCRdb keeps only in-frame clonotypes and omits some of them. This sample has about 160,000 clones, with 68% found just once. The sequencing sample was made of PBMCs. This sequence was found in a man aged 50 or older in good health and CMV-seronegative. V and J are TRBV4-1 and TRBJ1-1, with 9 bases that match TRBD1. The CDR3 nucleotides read TGCGCCAGCAGCCAACCGACAGGGGGCACTGAAGCTTTCTTT. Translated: CASSQPTGGTEAFF.